Listed below are T cell receptor beta chains from one sample, sequenced in a study of T cell responses to AZD1222 COVID-19 vaccine. Using immunoSEQ multiplex PCR, the repertoire was profiled, and TCRdb retains in-frame clones only, with some absent. The data contain 130,000 to 150,000 clones, around 91% of them singletons. This specimen was peripheral blood, taken on day 0 of AZD1222 vaccination. These receptors came from an adult in good health. The CDR3 runs from the conserved cysteine through the conserved F or W. A D gene is named only where the DNA matches it firmly. Only some rows state a clone size, as once, few, many or a class for expanded clones.

- | few | TRBJ1-2 | TRBV19 | TGTGCCAGTACCCCATGGGGGGGCGCGGATGGCTACACCTTC | CASTPWGGADGYTF
- | once | TRBJ2-2 | TRBV9 | TGTGCCAGCAGCGTAGAAGTAGCTAACACCGGGGAGCTGTTTTTT | CASSVEVANTGELFF
- | - | TRBJ2-7 | TRBV5-1 | TGCGCCAGCAGCTTGGCTGGCTCCTACGAGCAGTACTTC | CASSLAGSYEQYF
- | - | TRBJ1-1 | TRBV28 | TGTGCCAGCAGTTTACCCAACACTGAAGCTTTCTTT | CASSLPNTEAFF
- | - | TRBJ1-4 | TRBV27 | TGTGCCAGCAGCCCCCAATACCTAGAAAAACTGTTTTTT | CASSPQYLEKLFF
TRBD2 | - | TRBJ2-2 | TRBV19 | TGTGCCAGTACCCCCTGGATAGCGGGAAACACCGGGGAGCTGTTTTTT | CASTPWIAGNTGELFF
TRBD2 | - | TRBJ2-1 | TRBV24-1 | TGTGCCACCAGTGGAGGAGCGGGAGTGAGGGAATACAATGAGCAGTTCTTC | CATSGGAGVREYNEQFF
- | once | TRBJ1-4 | TRBV12-3/TRBV12-4 | TGTGCCAGCAGCAAACAAGGTCGGGAAAAACTGTTTTTT | CASSKQGREKLFF
- | - | TRBJ2-5 | TRBV7-9 | TGTGCCAGCAGCTTGAACAGGAGGGAGACCCAGTACTTC | CASSLNRRETQYF
- | - | TRBJ2-7 | TRBV19 | TGTGCCAGTAGTATAGCCGGGGGAGAATACGAGCAGTACTTC | CASSIAGGEYEQYF
TRBD2 | few | TRBJ2-5 | TRBV9 | TGTGCCAGCAGTAAGGAGACTAGCGGAGAGACCCAGTACTTC | CASSKETSGETQYF
- | - | TRBJ2-7 | TRBV6-1 | TGTGCCAGCAGTGATGAGGGGAGCTCCTACGAGCAGTACTTC | CASSDEGSSYEQYF
- | - | TRBJ2-7 | TRBV28 | TGTGCCAGCAGTTCCCCGGTGCAGTACTTC | CASSSPVQYF
TRBD1 | - | TRBJ2-6 | TRBV24-1 | TGTGCCACCAGTGACGGGGACAGCTTCTCTGGGGCCAACGTCCTGACTTTC | CATSDGDSFSGANVLTF
- | - | TRBJ2-3 | TRBV18 | TGTGCCAGCTCACCTAGGGCTAACACAGATACGCAGTATTTT | CASSPRANTDTQYF
- | - | TRBJ1-2 | TRBV3-1/TRBV3-2 | TGTGCCAGCAGCCAAGGTTCGGGTCCCTATGGCTACACCTTC | CASSQGSGPYGYTF
- | - | TRBJ2-5 | TRBV6-5 | TGTGCCAGCAGTCCCCTAGGGGATCGGGAGACCCAGTACTTC | CASSPLGDRETQYF
- | once | TRBJ2-7 | TRBV12-3/TRBV12-4 | TGTGCCAGCAGTCCCCCAGGACCCTACGAGCAGTACTTC | CASSPPGPYEQYF
TRBD2 | - | TRBJ2-7 | TRBV5-4 | TGTGCCAGCAGCTTAGGGACTAGCCCCCACGAGCAGTACTTC | CASSLGTSPHEQYF
- | - | TRBJ1-6 | TRBV6-2/TRBV6-3 | TGTGCCAGCAGTTATTGGACGGAGGGGCCCCTCCACTTT | CASSYWTEGPLHF
- | - | TRBJ1-6 | TRBV19 | TGTGCCAGTAGTATTGGTCCCGAGTCCGGTTCACCCCTCCACTTT | CASSIGPESGSPLHF
- | - | TRBJ1-1 | TRBV9 | TGTGCCAGCAGCGTAGGGGGCGAGGAGAACACTGAAGCTTTCTTT | CASSVGGEENTEAFF
TRBD2 | - | TRBJ2-1 | TRBV11-2 | TGTGCCAGCAGCTTAGCCCCTCTAGCGGGAGGATCCAATGAGCAGTTCTTC | CASSLAPLAGGSNEQFF
TRBD1 | - | TRBJ1-2 | TRBV7-2 | TGTGCCAGCAGCTTGACAGGGCTTTACTATGGCTACACCTTC | CASSLTGLYYGYTF
- | - | TRBJ2-7 | TRBV3-1/TRBV3-2 | TGTGCCAGCAGCCACGGACTCCTGAGCTCCTACGAGCAGTACTTC | CASSHGLLSSYEQYF
- | - | TRBJ2-7 | TRBV6-1 | TGTGCCAGCAGTGAGCAGGGCAGGGGCTACGAGCAGTACTTC | CASSEQGRGYEQYF
- | once | TRBJ2-2 | TRBV7-2 | TGTGCCAGCAGCTTAGGTTCCCGAAGCACCGGGGAGCTGTTTTTT | CASSLGSRSTGELFF
- | - | TRBJ2-3 | TRBV29-1 | TGCAGCGTTCAGCAGAACCCCGCAGATACGCAGTATTTT | CSVQQNPADTQYF
- | - | TRBJ1-2 | TRBV4-1 | TGCGCCAGCAGCCAAGAAGGAGCCACCCCAAGGGGCTACACCTTC | CASSQEGATPRGYTF
- | - | TRBJ2-5 | TRBV4-1 | TGCGCCAGCAGAAGGGGGGACCAAGAGACCCAGTACTTC | CASRRGDQETQYF
TRBD1 | - | TRBJ1-1 | TRBV5-4 | TGTGCCAGCAGCTTGGGACAGGGGGTTGACGAAGCTTTCTTT | CASSLGQGVDEAFF
- | - | TRBJ1-6 | TRBV6-5 | TGTGCCAGCAGTTACAGCAATTCACCCCTCCACTTT | CASSYSNSPLHF
- | - | TRBJ2-5 | TRBV2 | TGTGCCAGCAGTTTACTCACGGGGCAAGAGACCCAGTACTTC | CASSLLTGQETQYF
TRBD2 | once | TRBJ2-7 | TRBV19 | TGTGCCAGTAGCCCTGGGACTAGCGGGTACGAGCAGTACTTC | CASSPGTSGYEQYF
- | - | TRBJ2-3 | TRBV10-3 | TGTGCCATCAGGGCGCAAGATACGCAGTATTTT | CAIRAQDTQYF
TRBD2 | - | TRBJ2-1 | TRBV2 | TGTGCCAGCAGTGGACTATTGGCGGGAGTGGCCTACAATGAGCAGTTCTTC | CASSGLLAGVAYNEQFF
- | once | TRBJ2-1 | TRBV28 | TGTGCCACCCTAGTAGACGGAGGGCGGGTTGAGCAGTTCTTC | CATLVDGGRVEQFF
- | - | TRBJ2-3 | TRBV10-3 | TGTGCCATCAGTGAGTCGGGACTTGATACGCAGTATTTT | CAISESGLDTQYF
TRBD2 | - | TRBJ2-3 | TRBV11-3 | TGTGCCAGCAGCCCAAAGGGACTAGCCACGCAGTATTTT | CASSPKGLATQYF
- | once | TRBJ2-2 | TRBV5-6 | TGTGCCAGCAGCCAGATTCAGGGGTTTATTAACACCGGGGAGCTGTTTTTT | CASSQIQGFINTGELFF
TRBD2 | - | TRBJ2-7 | TRBV19 | TGTGCCAGTAGTATAGGGGCGGGAGACTACGAGCAGTACTTC | CASSIGAGDYEQYF
- | - | TRBJ2-2 | TRBV24-1 | TGTGCCACCAGTGAAGCCCGGGACACCGGGGAGCTGTTTTTT | CATSEARDTGELFF
TRBD2 | once | TRBJ2-1 | TRBV27 | TGTGCCAGCAGTCTGACTGGGACTAGTACCTACAATGAGCAGTTCTTC | CASSLTGTSTYNEQFF
- | - | TRBJ1-2 | TRBV6-2/TRBV6-3 | TGTGCCAGCAGTTACGTCACCTCCTCTAAGGGGCTCCATACAGGCTACACCTTC | CASSYVTSSKGLHTGYTF
TRBD2 | - | TRBJ2-1 | TRBV6-2/TRBV6-3 | TGTGCCAGCAGTTTAAGCGGGGGGTGGGATGAGCAGTTCTTC | CASSLSGGWDEQFF
TRBD2 | once | TRBJ2-5 | TRBV28 | TGTGCCAGCAGCCAAACCTCGGGACTAGCGGGAGGAGAGACCCAGTACTTC | CASSQTSGLAGGETQYF
- | - | TRBJ2-3 | TRBV20-1 | TGCAGTGCTAGTGCTGTGAGGGAATGGGCGACAGATACGCAGTATTTT | CSASAVREWATDTQYF
- | - | TRBJ2-1 | TRBV3-1/TRBV3-2 | TGTGCCAGCAGCCGTACTCCAGGAGGCCAGGCTTTTGAGCAGTTCTTC | CASSRTPGGQAFEQFF